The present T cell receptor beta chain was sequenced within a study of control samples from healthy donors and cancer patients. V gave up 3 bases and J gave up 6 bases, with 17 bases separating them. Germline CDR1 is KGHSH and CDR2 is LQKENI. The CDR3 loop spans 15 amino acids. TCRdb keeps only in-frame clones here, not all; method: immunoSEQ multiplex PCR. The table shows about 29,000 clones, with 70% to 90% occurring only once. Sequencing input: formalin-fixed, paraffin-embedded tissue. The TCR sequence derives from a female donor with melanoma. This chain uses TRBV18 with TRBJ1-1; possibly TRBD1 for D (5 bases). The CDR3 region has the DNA TGTGCCAGCTCACCCTCGGAGGGGTTTCGGTCTGAAGCTTTCTTT. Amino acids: CASSPSEGFRSEAFF.